This TCR beta chain emerged from a study of blood T cell repertoires in COVID-19. Overall study context: PBMCs, B-cell-depleted T cells, or T cells were the source of the cDNA or gDNA that made up the material.

Germline values: CDR1 WNHNN, CDR2 SYGVQD (reference sequence). Unmatched junction bases numbered 6, after V lost 5 bases and J lost 7 bases. The CDR3 has 14 amino acids. Profiling relied on immunoSEQ multiplex PCR, and the TCRdb table lists in-frame clones only, not all of them. The data contain about 80,000 clones, approximately 76% of them singletons. This chain joins TRBV10-1 and TRBJ2-1, with 9 bases aligning to TRBD1. The sequence derives from a man aged 65-85 years with active or convalescent COVID-19. Sequencing used peripheral blood. The CDR3 reads CASSPAGTGNEQFF. CDR3 nucleotides: TGCGCCAGCAGTCCGGCCGGGACAGGGAATGAGCAGTTCTTC.